This T cell receptor beta chain was retrieved from a study of blood T cell repertoires in COVID-19. Across the study: Samples came from the United States, Italy and Spain, spanning acute and convalescent COVID-19. The cDNA or gDNA used as material had been derived from T cells, B-cell-depleted T cells, or PBMCs.

Study processing details: Estimates of nucleated cell counts were drawn from the amplification of reference gene primers. Some clones are missing from TCRdb's copy, which holds only in-frame ones; the method was immunoSEQ multiplex PCR. The V and J calls and the clone size are those of that table, but D and trimming were determined from the DNA. Altogether approximately 230,000 clones are present, roughly 82% being singletons, with the ten largest covering approximately 4.9%. CDR3 length: 13 residues. The germline V gene encodes CDR1 LGHDT and CDR2 YNNKEL (reference sequence). Deletions cut 4 bases from V and 8 bases from J, with 14 bases between.

The specimen sequenced was peripheral blood. The V call is TRBV3-1 (or the pseudogene TRBV3-2), the J call TRBJ1-2, with TRBD1 as a possible D gene (5 bases). The TCR originated in a woman older than 75 with active or convalescent COVID-19. The CDR3 nucleotides read TGTGCCAGCAGCCCAAGCCAGGGTCGAGGCTACACCTTC. As protein: CASSPSQGRGYTF.